These 18 T cell receptor beta chains were all obtained from the same sample, sequenced in a study of blood T cell repertoires in COVID-19. Generated by immunoSEQ multiplex PCR, the TCRdb table keeps only in-frame clones and is missing some. Of some 120,000 clones listed, around 63% were seen once; the top ten hold over 2%. The sequencing input was peripheral blood. The receptors were gathered from a woman aged 65 to 85 with acute or convalescent COVID-19.

This clone was observed a few times. The rearrangement joins TRBV30 to TRBJ1-5, with D perhaps TRBD1 (5 bases). CDR1 is GTSNPN and CDR2 is SVGIG in the germline V gene (reference sequence). V shed 1 base and J shed 4 bases, with 8 bases lying between them. The CDR3 has 13 amino acids. DNA of the CDR3: TGTGCCTGGAGTGCCGGGGGGAATCAGCCCCAGCATTTT. Translating gives CAWSAGGNQPQHF.

The chain recombines TRBV30 with TRBJ2-7, with TRBD1 identical over 12 bases. CDR3 length: 18 residues. The junction had 18 bases not matched to a gene; V was cut back by 3 bases and J by 6 bases. The germline V gene encodes CDR1 GTSNPN and CDR2 SVGIG (reference sequence). CDR3 sequence: CAWSFWLPGQGAAGEQYF. In DNA form, the CDR3 reads TGTGCCTGGAGCTTTTGGCTTCCGGGACAGGGGGCAGCGGGCGAGCAGTACTTC.

CDR3 loop: CASSILGGNGYTF. The CDR3 bases are TGTGCCAGTAGTATTTTAGGGGGAAATGGCTACACCTTC. The V and J genes are TRBV19 and TRBJ1-2, with TRBD1 as a possible D gene (6 bases). V lost 3 bases, J lost 6 bases, and 11 bases lay in between. The CDR3 length is 13 residues. Germline V CDR1 and CDR2: LNHDA, SQIVND (reference sequence).

V is TRBV27 and J is TRBJ1-3; the match to TRBD1 covers 8 bases. Trimming removed 5 bases from V and 3 bases from J; junction bases left unmatched: 9. The CDR3 sequence is 16 residues long. Germline V gene lookup returns CDR1 MNHEY and CDR2 SMNVEV (reference sequence). Written as DNA, the CDR3 is TGTGCCAGCAGTCCCCGGACAGGGAAGGATGGAAACACCATATATTTT. Its protein product is CASSPRTGKDGNTIYF.

This clone was observed a handful of times. V is TRBV7-9 and J is TRBJ2-3; TRBD2 aligns across 12 bases. In germline, CDR1 is SEHNR, CDR2 FQNEAQ (reference sequence). CDR3 size: 15 residues. V shed 5 bases, J shed 5 bases, and the junction held 5 bases outside the gene matches. CDR3 sequence: CASSPLAGGQDTQYF. CDR3 DNA: TGTGCCAGCAGCCCCCTAGCGGGGGGGCAAGATACGCAGTATTTT.

This chain links TRBV7-8 with TRBJ2-2; no firm D call. The V and J ends lost 2 bases and 7 bases respectively, with 8 bases between them. The CDR3 is made up of 13 amino acids. The germline CDR1 and CDR2 sequences are SGHVS and FQNEAQ. CDR3 sequence reads: CASSLKSHGELFF. CDR3 nucleotide sequence: TGTGCCAGCAGCTTAAAATCACACGGGGAGCTGTTTTTT.

The chain carries TRBV6-6 and TRBJ2-1, with 10 bases fitting TRBD2. The CDR3 is 15 residues long. V lost 6 bases and J lost 10; bases outside the gene matches: 12. CDR1 is MNHNY, CDR2 SVGAGI, per germline (reference sequence). In nucleotides, the CDR3 is TGTGCCAGCAGCCTTGGGCCTAGCGGGGGTTCCGAGCAGTTCTTC. Its protein product is CASSLGPSGGSEQFF.

The chain links TRBV3-1 (or the pseudogene TRBV3-2) to TRBJ2-5, with a possible D match to TRBD1 (6 bases). CDR1 is LGHDT and CDR2 is YNNKEL in the germline V gene (reference sequence). The CDR3 consists of 15 residues. V was clipped by 2 bases and J by 7 bases, with 17 bases between them. The CDR3 DNA reads TGTGCCAGCAGCCAAAGGGGGACGCGTATTTCGACCCAGTACTTC. Protein sequence: CASSQRGTRISTQYF.

V is TRBV9 and J is TRBJ1-6, with TRBD1 identical over 9 bases. Per germline, CDR1 SGDLS and CDR2 YYNGEE. CDR3 length: 16 amino acids. V was clipped by 4 bases and J by 9 bases; unmatched bases: 11. In nucleotides, the CDR3 is TGTGCCAGCAGCTCCGGACAGGGGCGCACCCCTTCACCCCTCCACTTT. Protein sequence: CASSSGQGRTPSPLHF.

The rearrangement links TRBV5-1 to TRBJ2-6, with D possibly TRBD2 on 6 matching bases. CDR3 size: 16 residues. Germline V gene data show CDR1 as SGHRS and CDR2 as YFSETQ. The ends were cut back, 3 bases at V and 0 bases at J, with 10 bases in the middle. The CDR3 coding sequence is TGCGCCAGCAGCTCGGGACTGAGCTCTGGGGCCAACGTCCTGACTTTC. Its translation: CASSSGLSSGANVLTF.

The genes are TRBV19 and TRBJ1-1, with D possibly matching TRBD1 (6 bases). Looked up from germline, CDR1 is LNHDA and CDR2 is SQIVND (reference sequence). The CDR3 has 13 residues. Between the trimmed V and J ends, which lost 8 bases and 5 bases, there was a span of 15 bases. The CDR3 sequence is CASVRGEGTEAFF. The CDR3 DNA reads as TGTGCCAGTGTCAGGGGTGAGGGGACTGAAGCTTTCTTT.

This clone was found once. This chain links TRBV6-5 with TRBJ1-5; D unclear. V lost 8 bases and J lost 6, with 20 bases in between. The CDR3 is made up of 15 amino acids. Germline V gives CDR1 MNHEY, CDR2 SVGAGI. This CDR3 reads CASGLEEGAGQPQHF. In DNA form, the CDR3 reads TGTGCCAGCGGGCTAGAAGAGGGCGCCGGTCAGCCCCAGCATTTT.

This chain links TRBV5-5 with TRBJ1-6, with TRBD1 matching 9 bases. Germline CDR1 SGHKS, CDR2 YYEKEE (reference sequence). The CDR3 is 17 amino acids. After removal of 3 bases from V and 1 base from J, the junction contained 5 bases not matched to a gene. This CDR3 is CASSSSTGGSYNSPLHF. The DNA of the CDR3 is TGTGCCAGCAGCTCTTCGACAGGGGGTTCCTATAATTCACCCCTCCACTTT.

The rearrangement joins TRBV28 to TRBJ2-3; D call uncertain. CDR3 length: 15 residues. The germline CDR1 and CDR2 sequences are MDHEN and SYDVKM. V dropped 2 bases and J dropped 7 bases, with 16 bases sitting between them. The CDR3 loop reads CASSLPGLSVNTQYF. For the CDR3, the DNA is TGTGCCAGCAGTTTACCAGGCCTCTCGGTTAATACGCAGTATTTT. Drawing the rest from reference TRBV28 and TRBJ2-3, the complete variable domain is DVKVTQSSRYLVKRTGEKVFLECVQDMDHENMFWYRQDPGLGLRLIYFSYDVKMKEKGDIPEGYSVSREKKERFSLILESASTNQTSMYLCASSLPGLSVNTQYFGPGTRLTVL.

This clone came up once. V usage is TRBV29-1 and J usage is TRBJ2-5, with a possible D match to TRBD2 (6 bases). Germline V lookup: CDR1 SQVTM, CDR2 ANQGSEA. The CDR3 runs to 14 residues. The V and J ends lost 6 bases and 2 bases respectively, with 16 bases between them. CDR3 in amino acids: CSVTPSGRQETQYF. The CDR3 bases are TGCAGCGTCACCCCCAGCGGGCGGCAAGAGACCCAGTACTTC.

The V call is TRBV6-4, the J call TRBJ1-4; 11 bases are a match to TRBD1. CDR1 and CDR2 (germline): MRHNA, SNTAGT. Germline trimming cut 4 bases from V and 3 bases from J; bases unmatched to any gene: 10. This CDR3 is 18 amino acids long. The CDR3: CASSGDPGQGEANEKLFF. As DNA, the CDR3 is TGTGCCAGCAGTGGGGATCCGGGACAGGGGGAAGCTAATGAAAAACTGTTTTTT.

The sample holds a few counts of this clone. The chain carries TRBV2 and TRBJ2-4, with TRBD2 as a possible D gene (5 bases). The length of the CDR3 is 12 residues. Trimming removed 4 bases at V and 6 bases at J, with 7 bases between. Germline CDR1 and CDR2: SNHLY and FYNNEI. CDR3 DNA sequence: TGTGCCAGCAGTGGGGGAGCAAACATTCAGTACTTC. It is translated as CASSGGANIQYF.

The chain combines TRBV5-6 with TRBJ1-3; 9 bases align to TRBD1. Trimming removed 3 bases from V and 4 bases from J; junction bases left unmatched: 5. This CDR3 has 15 residues. CDR1 is SGHDT, CDR2 YYEEEE, per germline. The CDR3 nucleotides read TGTGCCAGCAGCTGGGACAGGGCGAAAGGAAACACCATATATTTT. Its translation is CASSWDRAKGNTIYF. The full variable domain, in which reference TRBV5-6 and TRBJ1-3 provide the parts outside the CDR3, is DAGVTQSPTHLIKTRGQQVTLRCSPKSGHDTVSWYQQALGQGPQFIFQYYEEEERQRGNFPDRFSGHQFPNYSSELNVNALLLGDSALYLCASSWDRAKGNTIYFGEGSWLTVV.